The 25 T cell receptor beta chains presented below share a single source sample, sequenced in a study of blood T cells in healthy people across ages (dated by TCRdb to 2015 to 2017). The method behind the library was 5' RACE. Instrument on record: Illumina HiSeq 2500. A second PCR of about 6 to 11 cycles was run with a J-beta primer mix and a sample-barcoded 5' primer. The raw public reads went through TCRdb reprocessing: fastp at Q25, MiXCR clone calling, in-frame beta chains kept. Merged by CDR3 protein, the rows form single entries marked with the most common genes and DNA. The sample has roughly 1,800,000 distinct CDR3 sequences on record, approximately 50% of them singletons. The leading ten clones occupy over 2% of the sample. The sequencing sample was made of blood. The receptors here all came from a woman aged 35 to 49 in good health.

The rearrangement joins TRBV5-5 to TRBJ2-1, with D possibly being TRBD1 or TRBD2 (6 bases each). This CDR3 contains 17 residues. With 0 bases removed from V and 1 base from J, the gap between germline ends came to 14 bases. Looked up from germline, CDR1 is SGHKS and CDR2 is YYEKEE (reference sequence). The CDR3 region is CASSLGVSGASYNEQFF. CDR3 DNA: TGTGCCAGCAGCTTGGGAGTATCGGGGGCTTCCTACAATGAGCAGTTCTTC.

This clonotype was picked up one time. The chain joins TRBV5-5 to TRBJ2-3; D unclear. The CDR3 is made up of 16 amino acids. Germline V CDR1 and CDR2: SGHKS, YYEKEE (reference sequence). The V and J ends lost 4 bases and 0 bases respectively, with 15 bases between them. The CDR3 nucleotides read TGTGCCAGCAGCCGTTATGGTGGTCAAAGCACAGATACGCAGTATTTT. It encodes CASSRYGGQSTDTQYF. The variable domain in full, with the rest retrieved from reference TRBV5-5 and TRBJ2-3, is DAGVTQSPTHLIKTRGQQVTLRCSPISGHKSVSWYQQVLGQGPQFIFQYYEKEERGRGNFPDRFSARQFPNYSSELNVNALLLGDSALYLCASSRYGGQSTDTQYFGPGTRLTVL.

This chain uses TRBV15 with TRBJ1-5; D possibly corresponds to TRBD1 (5 bases). The V gene's germline CDR1 is LNHNV and CDR2 YYDKDF (reference sequence). The CDR3 extends over 15 amino acids. With 0 bases removed from V and 4 bases from J, the gap between germline ends came to 10 bases. For the CDR3, the DNA is TGTGCCACCAGCAGAGATCTGTGGGGGAATCAGCCCCAGCATTTT. Protein: CATSRDLWGNQPQHF.

The chain uses TRBV5-1 and TRBJ2-5; D is perhaps TRBD1 (6 bases). V was pared by 2 bases and J by 1 base, with 21 bases between. There are 18 residues in the CDR3. CDR1 is SGHRS, CDR2 YFSETQ, per germline. Here the CDR3 reads CASSLVNIYRDTQETQYF. The CDR3 nucleotides read TGCGCCAGCAGCTTAGTAAATATTTACAGGGATACCCAAGAGACCCAGTACTTC.

The chain has TRBV6-6 and TRBJ2-7; weak D call: TRBD2 (6 bases). V dropped 5 bases and J dropped 0 bases, with 17 bases sitting between them. CDR1 and CDR2 from the germline V gene are MNHNY and SVGAGI (reference sequence). The CDR3 loop spans 16 amino acids. The CDR3 sequence: CASSPPPASVSYEQYF. CDR3 DNA: TGTGCCAGCAGTCCACCTCCCGCTAGCGTCTCCTACGAGCAGTACTTC.

This chain joins TRBV11-2 and TRBJ2-5; D possibly corresponds to TRBD2 (6 bases). Trimming left V 4 bases short and J 11 bases short, with 20 bases between. The CDR3 is 14 amino acids. Germline CDR1 is SGHAT and CDR2 is FQNNGV. CDR3 residues: CASSSVGGTRGQYF. CDR3 bases: TGTGCCAGCAGCTCAGTGGGTGGGACCCGGGGGCAGTACTTC.

This chain links TRBV14 with TRBJ2-5, with TRBD1 as a possible D gene (7 bases). The J call may be in error: the DNA end matches TRBJ2-7 better. This CDR3 has 15 amino acids. CDR1 is SGHDN and CDR2 is FVKESK in the germline V gene. The CDR3 region has the DNA TGTGCCAGCAGCCAAGTACACAGGGGAGGTTTCGAGCAGTACTTC. It codes for CASSQVHRGGFEQYF.

This chain connects TRBV7-2 to TRBJ2-3, with 9 bases lining up with TRBD2. CDR3 size: 14 residues. In germline, CDR1 is SGHTA, CDR2 FQGNSA. V gave up 5 bases and J gave up 5 bases; unmatched junction bases: 5. CDR3 bases: TGTGCCAGCAGCCAACGACTAGCGGAAGATACGCAGTATTTT. It yields the protein CASSQRLAEDTQYF.

This clonotype came up once. The junction and the germline gene differ at one end; a read error may be behind it. V usage is TRBV28 and J usage is TRBJ2-5, with unresolved D. Germline values: CDR1 MDHEN, CDR2 SYDVKM. The CDR3 extends over 12 amino acids. The CDR3 is CASSASQQTQYF. DNA for the CDR3: TGTGCCAGCAGTGCTTCCCAACAGACCCAGTACTTC.

This clonotype turned up a few times. The chain recombines TRBV4-1 with TRBJ2-5; the D gene is possibly TRBD1 (6 bases). The length of the CDR3 is 17 residues. V shed 3 bases and J shed 1 base, with 18 bases lying between them. The germline CDR1 and CDR2 sequences are MGHRA and YSYEKL. The CDR3 region is CASSHPLGPRGQETQYF. The CDR3 region has the DNA TGCGCCAGCAGCCATCCACTGGGGCCCAGGGGCCAAGAGACCCAGTACTTC.

In this sample, this clonotype turned up many times. V usage is TRBV7-2 and J usage is TRBJ1-1, with 7 bases identical to TRBD1. Germline trimming cut 5 bases from V and 1 base from J; bases unmatched to any gene: 4. Germline V gene lookup returns CDR1 SGHTA and CDR2 FQGNSA. The CDR3 is made up of 14 amino acids. CDR3 in amino acids: CASSVQGWNTEAFF. DNA of the CDR3: TGTGCCAGCAGCGTACAGGGGTGGAACACTGAAGCTTTCTTT.

The chain uses TRBV28 and TRBJ2-1, with D maybe TRBD2 (6 bases). Germline-derived CDR1 and CDR2 are MDHEN and SYDVKM. The CDR3 has 14 residues. V was cut by 10 bases and J by 8 bases, with 21 bases left in between. The CDR3 loop reads CATTGGTLFHEQFF. CDR3 DNA: TGTGCCACCACAGGCGGGACTTTATTCCATGAGCAGTTCTTC.

The V gene is TRBV9, the J gene TRBJ2-2, with a possible D match to TRBD1 (6 bases). V lost 3 bases and J 6 bases, leaving 12 bases between the germline ends. This CDR3 is 14 amino acids long. Germline V gene lookup returns CDR1 SGDLS and CDR2 YYNGEE. The CDR3 region has the DNA TGTGCCAGCAGCGCCATACAGGGTTCCGGGGAGCTGTTTTTT. It codes for CASSAIQGSGELFF.

The chain recombines TRBV10-3 with TRBJ1-4, with TRBD1 matching 7 bases. Germline V gives CDR1 ENHRY, CDR2 SYGVKD. The CDR3 runs to 14 residues. J was trimmed by 8 bases and V by 6 bases; bases with no gene match: 9. This CDR3 reads CAIRADREGEKLFF. The CDR3, as DNA: TGTGCCATCAGAGCAGACAGGGAAGGGGAAAAACTGTTTTTT.

V is TRBV5-1 and J is TRBJ2-7, with D possibly TRBD2 on 5 matching bases. The CDR3 sequence is 12 residues long. The V gene lost 9 bases and the J gene lost 6 bases, with 16 bases spanning the gap. Germline V gives CDR1 SGHRS, CDR2 YFSETQ. CDR3 DNA: TGCGCCAACAGAGGCGGGTACGGCGAGCAGTACTTC. Protein: CANRGGYGEQYF.

In the case of this clonotype: Relative to the germline gene, one junction end is altered; a read error may explain this. V usage is TRBV7-8 and J usage is TRBJ2-5; D is possibly TRBD1 (5 bases). Germline V CDR1 and CDR2: SGHVS, FQNEAQ. The CDR3 consists of 13 residues. The CDR3 coding sequence is TGTGCCAGCAGCTCCCGGACACAAGCGACCCAGTACTTC. It codes for CASSSRTQATQYF.

The chain couples TRBV28 to TRBJ2-3; D is undetermined. Germline values: CDR1 MDHEN, CDR2 SYDVKM. V dropped 6 bases and J dropped 5 bases, with 15 bases sitting between them. This CDR3 has 14 residues. CDR3 DNA: TGTGCCAGCAGGCCTACTACCTCCGAAGATACGCAGTATTTT. It is translated as CASRPTTSEDTQYF.

This clonotype was counted a few times. V usage is TRBV7-9 and J usage is TRBJ2-7; the match to TRBD1 covers 12 bases. Germline CDR1 SEHNR, CDR2 FQNEAQ (reference sequence). The CDR3 length is 15 residues. After removal of 4 bases from V and 4 bases from J, the junction contained 5 bases not matched to a gene. The CDR3 DNA is TGTGCCAGCAGCTACCGGGACAGGGGGCTATACGAGCAGTACTTC. Translated: CASSYRDRGLYEQYF. Variable domain in full (rest from reference TRBV7-9 and TRBJ2-7): DTGVSQNPRHKITKRGQNVTFRCDPISEHNRLYWYRQTLGQGPEFLTYFQNEAQLEKSRLLSDRFSAERPKGSFSTLEIQRTEQGDSAMYLCASSYRDRGLYEQYFGPGTRLTVT.

V and J are TRBV27 and TRBJ2-1, with 9 bases lining up with TRBD1. V trimming: 7 bases; J trimming: 8 bases; junction bases outside the gene matches: 9. Germline values: CDR1 MNHEY, CDR2 SMNVEV (reference sequence). The CDR3 has 14 amino acids. The chain's CDR3 is CASNYRGRSYEQFF. The CDR3 DNA is TGTGCCAGCAATTACAGGGGGCGAAGCTATGAGCAGTTCTTC.

The chain combines TRBV20-1 with TRBJ2-1; D possibly matches TRBD1 or TRBD2 (6 bases each). The germline V and J ends were trimmed by 0 bases and 0 bases, with 12 bases remaining between them. The CDR3 runs 16 residues. Germline values: CDR1 DFQATT, CDR2 SNEGSKA (reference sequence). CDR3: CSARDGGPSSYNEQFF. The CDR3 coding sequence is TGCAGTGCTAGAGATGGGGGGCCCAGCTCCTACAATGAGCAGTTCTTC.

This rearrangement joins TRBV20-1 to TRBJ2-3; 7 positions agree with TRBD1. The trim removed 6 bases at V and 2 bases at J, leaving 5 bases unmatched. CDR1 and CDR2 from the germline V gene are DFQATT and SNEGSKA (reference sequence). This CDR3 spans 13 amino acids. The DNA for the CDR3 is TGCAGTGCCACCGGGACAGTCACAGATACGCAGTATTTT. Translation: CSATGTVTDTQYF.

The rearrangement links TRBV18 to TRBJ2-5, with D perhaps TRBD1 (5 bases). The CDR3 is 14 residues long. V lost 3 bases to trimming and J lost 5 bases, with 13 bases between them. In germline, CDR1 is KGHSH, CDR2 LQKENI. As DNA, the CDR3 is TGTGCCAGCTCACCCCCAGGGATGAAGGAGACCCAGTACTTC. It is translated as CASSPPGMKETQYF.

The genes are TRBV11-2 and TRBJ2-1; a weak D match, TRBD2 (7 bases). Germline assignment: CDR1 SGHAT and CDR2 FQNNGV. The CDR3 spans 16 residues. Trimming removed 5 bases from V and 5 bases from J, with 19 bases in between. The CDR3 DNA sequence: TGTGCCAGCAGCCCTAGTGGCGGGGGCCGTGACAATGAGCAGTTCTTC. This sequence encodes CASSPSGGGRDNEQFF.

The chain recombines TRBV4-2 with TRBJ2-5, with D perhaps matching TRBD2 (7 bases). This CDR3 has 17 residues. The germline V and J ends were trimmed by 5 bases and 1 base, with 20 bases remaining between them. CDR1 is LGHNA, CDR2 YNFKEQ, per germline. CDR3: CASSASSVGGAQETQYF. CDR3 nucleotide sequence: TGTGCCAGCAGCGCCTCGAGTGTGGGGGGGGCCCAAGAGACCCAGTACTTC.

In this sample, this clonotype turned up once. The chain couples TRBV7-2 to TRBJ2-1; either TRBD1 or TRBD2 may supply D (6 bases each). The CDR3 runs 15 residues. Trimming cost V 1 base and J 5 bases, with 12 bases left between them. Germline V CDR1 and CDR2: SGHTA, FQGNSA. DNA of the CDR3: TGTGCCAGCAGCTTAGGGGGGGCTTTAAACAATGAGCAGTTCTTC. Translated, it gives CASSLGGALNNEQFF.